This entry describes one T cell receptor (beta chain). These data originate in a study of blood T cell repertoires in COVID-19. Profiled with immunoSEQ multiplex PCR; TCRdb holds only in-frame clones, not every one. Seen here are about 74,000 clones, about 83% observed once, and the top ten hold 36%. The V end was cut by 4 bases, the J end by 6 bases, with 7 bases between. CDR3 length equals 11 residues. The chain joins TRBV23-1 to TRBJ2-7; no definite D call. TRBV23-1 is labeled an ORF, and its function is uncertain. The source is a man between 65 and 85 years old with acute or convalescent COVID-19. The sequenced sample was peripheral blood. The chain's CDR3 is CASSLLCEQYF. The CDR3, as DNA: TGCGCCAGCAGTCTCCTTTGCGAGCAGTACTTC.